These 17 T cell receptor beta chains were sequenced from one sample in a study of somatic mutations in cytotoxic T cells in rheumatoid arthritis. Method: immunoSEQ multiplex PCR; TCRdb's copy keeps in-frame clones and lacks some. Seen here are some 30,000 clones, roughly 86% observed once, and the top ten hold roughly a tenth. The sequencing sample was made of CD8+ T cells sorted from blood. The receptor set was obtained from an adult with rheumatoid arthritis.

The chain employs TRBV15 and TRBJ2-5; D perhaps matches TRBD2 (5 bases). Trimming stripped 0 bases from V and 3 bases from J, with 17 bases between. This CDR3 is 17 amino acids long. The V gene's germline CDR1 is LNHNV and CDR2 YYDKDF (reference sequence). This CDR3 reads CATSRDPDSGEEETQYF. CDR3 nucleotide sequence: TGTGCCACCAGCAGAGATCCGGACTCAGGAGAGGAAGAGACCCAGTACTTC.

V gene TRBV7-9 combines with J gene TRBJ2-4; perhaps TRBD1 as D (5 bases). V was cut by 5 bases and J by 5 bases, with 13 bases left in between. The CDR3 covers 14 residues. In germline, CDR1 is SEHNR, CDR2 FQNEAQ (reference sequence). The CDR3 nucleotides are TGTGCCAGCAGCCCACTGGAAGGGGAAAACATTCAGTACTTC. This gives the protein CASSPLEGENIQYF.

CDR3: CASSELAGGPTDTQYF. In nucleotides, the CDR3 is TGTGCCAGCAGTGAACTAGCGGGAGGGCCCACAGATACGCAGTATTTT. V usage is TRBV6-1 and J usage is TRBJ2-3, with TRBD2 matching 12 bases. The germline CDR1 and CDR2 sequences are MNHNS and SASEGT. The V and J ends lost 2 bases and 2 bases, in that order; junction bases with no gene match: 2. This CDR3 comprises 16 residues.

The V gene is TRBV14, the J gene TRBJ1-1; 7 nucleotides agree with TRBD1. This CDR3 has 16 amino acids. With V trimmed by 2 bases and J by 0 bases, 6 bases remained unmatched. Looked up from germline, CDR1 is SGHDN and CDR2 is FVKESK. CDR3 residues: CASSQWTGTMNTEAFF. The CDR3 DNA sequence: TGTGCCAGCAGCCAATGGACAGGAACAATGAACACTGAAGCTTTCTTT.

The chain combines TRBV4-1 with TRBJ2-3; 9 bases agree with TRBD2. Germline V CDR1 and CDR2: MGHRA, YSYEKL. V dropped 0 bases and J dropped 3; count of bases not matched to a gene: 7. This CDR3 spans 17 amino acids. In DNA form, the CDR3 reads TGCGCCAGCAGCCAAGAGGATGGCGGGAGGGCGACAGATACGCAGTATTTT. Translating gives CASSQEDGGRATDTQYF.

This clone showed up just once. V usage is TRBV6-5 and J usage is TRBJ1-3; no reliable D call. The CDR3 covers 15 residues. With 0 bases removed from V and 0 bases from J, the gap between germline ends came to 6 bases. The germline V gene encodes CDR1 MNHEY and CDR2 SVGAGI. CDR3 sequence reads: CASSYSESSGNTIYF. CDR3 coding DNA: TGTGCCAGCAGTTACTCCGAGAGCTCTGGAAACACCATATATTTT.

This clone has a handful of counts. The V call is TRBV29-1, the J call TRBJ2-6; D is uncertain. The CDR3 runs 13 residues. Germline lookup yields CDR1 SQVTM and CDR2 ANQGSEA. V lost 4 bases, J lost 0 bases, and 4 bases lay in between. The CDR3: CSVAVSGANVLTF. CDR3 bases: TGCAGCGTTGCAGTCTCTGGGGCCAACGTCCTGACTTTC.

Written as DNA, the CDR3 is TGTGCCAGCAGCTCGACAGGGATCTACGAGCAGTACTTC. Translating gives CASSSTGIYEQYF. The V and J genes are TRBV6-5 and TRBJ2-7; the match to TRBD1 covers 7 bases. The CDR3 is 13 amino acids. Trimming at V came to 6 bases and at J to 3 bases, leaving 5 bases not matched to a gene. Germline CDR1 reads MNHEY; CDR2 reads SVGAGI.

This chain uses TRBV28 with TRBJ1-2, with unresolved D. Trimming left V 3 bases short and J 8 bases short, with 10 bases between. The CDR3 loop spans 12 amino acids. In germline, CDR1 is MDHEN, CDR2 SYDVKM. DNA for the CDR3: TGTGCCAGCAGTTTCCGGGTGAAGGGCTACACCTTC. Its protein is CASSFRVKGYTF.

This chain connects TRBV9 to TRBJ1-4; D might be TRBD1 (6 bases). The germline gives CDR1 SGDLS, CDR2 YYNGEE. This CDR3 spans 13 amino acids. The V and J ends lost 4 bases and 4 bases respectively, with 8 bases between them. The CDR3 protein is CASSTDSNEKLFF. Written as DNA, the CDR3 is TGTGCCAGCAGCACGGACAGTAATGAAAAACTGTTTTTT.

This chain links TRBV19 with TRBJ2-1, with D possibly matching TRBD2 (6 bases). Between the trimmed V and J ends, which lost 1 base and 4 bases, there was a span of 14 bases. The CDR3 length is 16 residues. CDR1 and CDR2 (germline): LNHDA, SQIVND (reference sequence). The CDR3 DNA reads as TGTGCCAGTAGTATAGTCACGGGAGCCCTTTACAATGAGCAGTTCTTC. This codes for CASSIVTGALYNEQFF.

The chain combines TRBV7-9 with TRBJ1-6, with D perhaps matching TRBD1 (6 bases). The CDR3 is 15 amino acids. CDR1 and CDR2 (germline): SEHNR, FQNEAQ (reference sequence). V was clipped by 0 bases and J by 7 bases, with 10 bases between them. CDR3 region: CASSLAGGGNSPLHF. As DNA, the CDR3 is TGTGCCAGCAGCTTAGCAGGAGGGGGGAATTCACCCCTCCACTTT.

The V gene is TRBV28, the J gene TRBJ2-2; the match to TRBD2 covers 15 bases. The V segment lost 5 bases and the J segment 9 bases; nucleotides outside the gene matches: 4. Germline assignment: CDR1 MDHEN and CDR2 SYDVKM. This CDR3 comprises 15 residues. CDR3 nucleotide sequence: TGTGCCAGCAGTCTCGGACTAGCGGGGGGGCGGGAGCTGTTTTTT. Its protein product is CASSLGLAGGRELFF.

The gene calls are TRBV4-1 and TRBJ2-5; perhaps D is TRBD1 or TRBD2 (5 bases each). The CDR3 runs to 16 residues. Germline CDR1 MGHRA, CDR2 YSYEKL. V shed 5 bases and J shed 2 bases, with 18 bases lying between them. The DNA of the CDR3 is TGCGCCAGCAGCTTAACTGGGACGGCAGAGCAAGAGACCCAGTACTTC. Its protein product is CASSLTGTAEQETQYF.

This clone was recorded once. The chain has TRBV29-1 and TRBJ1-2; 7 bases map to TRBD1. The CDR3 runs to 13 residues. The ends lost 4 bases at V and 4 bases at J; junction bases unmatched: 6. Germline V gene lookup returns CDR1 SQVTM and CDR2 ANQGSEA. CDR3 sequence (DNA): TGCAGCGTTGTTCACAGGGGATCCTATGGCTACACCTTC. It yields the protein CSVVHRGSYGYTF.

The rearrangement uses TRBV19 and TRBJ2-1, with 9 bases that match TRBD2. V shed 6 bases and J 4 bases; nucleotides not matched to a gene: 7. The CDR3 sequence is 15 residues long. From germline, CDR1 is LNHDA and CDR2 SQIVND (reference sequence). CDR3 amino acids: CASRVTSGLYNEQFF. The CDR3 nucleotides are TGTGCCAGTAGGGTGACTAGCGGATTATACAATGAGCAGTTCTTC.

This sequence joins TRBV29-1 and TRBJ1-2; maybe TRBD1 (6 bases). Germline values: CDR1 SQVTM, CDR2 ANQGSEA. V lost 6 bases to trimming and J lost 0 bases, with 11 bases between them. The CDR3 runs 13 residues. CDR3 in amino acids: CSVTGQTNYGYTF. Written as DNA, the CDR3 is TGCAGCGTCACAGGGCAGACTAACTATGGCTACACCTTC.